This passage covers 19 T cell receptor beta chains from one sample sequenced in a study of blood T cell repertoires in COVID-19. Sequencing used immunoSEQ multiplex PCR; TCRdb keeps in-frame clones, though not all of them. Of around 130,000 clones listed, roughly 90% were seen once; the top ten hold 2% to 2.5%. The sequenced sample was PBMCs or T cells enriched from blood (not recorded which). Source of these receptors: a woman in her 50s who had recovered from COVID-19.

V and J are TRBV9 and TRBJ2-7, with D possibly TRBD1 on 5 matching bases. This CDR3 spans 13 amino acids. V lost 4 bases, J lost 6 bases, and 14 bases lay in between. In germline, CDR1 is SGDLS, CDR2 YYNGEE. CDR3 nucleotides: TGTGCCAGCAGCCCTCAGGGAATTGCCGAGCAGTACTTC. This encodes CASSPQGIAEQYF.

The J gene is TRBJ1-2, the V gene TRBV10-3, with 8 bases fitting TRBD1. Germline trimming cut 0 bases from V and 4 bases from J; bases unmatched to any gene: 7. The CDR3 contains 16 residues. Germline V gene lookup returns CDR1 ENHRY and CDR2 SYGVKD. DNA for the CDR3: TGTGCCATCAGTGAGTCTCCGGGACAGGCGGTCTATGGCTACACCTTC. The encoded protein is CAISESPGQAVYGYTF.

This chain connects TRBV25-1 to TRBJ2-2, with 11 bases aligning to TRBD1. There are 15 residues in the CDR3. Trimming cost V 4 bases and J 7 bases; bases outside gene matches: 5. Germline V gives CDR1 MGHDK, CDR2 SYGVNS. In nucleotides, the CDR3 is TGTGCCAGCAGTGCGGACAGGGGGCGGGTCGGGGAGCTGTTTTTT. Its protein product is CASSADRGRVGELFF. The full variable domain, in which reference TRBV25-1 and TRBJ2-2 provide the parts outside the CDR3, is EADIYQTPRYLVIGTGKKITLECSQTMGHDKMYWYQQDPGMELHLIHYSYGVNSTEKGDLSSESTVSRIRTEHFPLTLESARPSHTSQYLCASSADRGRVGELFFGEGSRLTVL.

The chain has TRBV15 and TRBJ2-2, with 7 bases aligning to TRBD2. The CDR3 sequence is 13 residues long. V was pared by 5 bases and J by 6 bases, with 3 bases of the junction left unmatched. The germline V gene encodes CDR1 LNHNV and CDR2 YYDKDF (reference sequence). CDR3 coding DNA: TGTGCCACCAGCCATCGGGAGGCCGGGGAGCTGTTTTTT. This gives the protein CATSHREAGELFF.

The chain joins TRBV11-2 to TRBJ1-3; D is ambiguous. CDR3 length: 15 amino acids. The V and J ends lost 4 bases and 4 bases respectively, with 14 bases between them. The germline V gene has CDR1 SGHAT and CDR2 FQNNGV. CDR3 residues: CASSSLGGFGNTIYF. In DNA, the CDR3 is TGTGCCAGCAGCTCCTTGGGAGGGTTCGGAAACACCATATATTTT.

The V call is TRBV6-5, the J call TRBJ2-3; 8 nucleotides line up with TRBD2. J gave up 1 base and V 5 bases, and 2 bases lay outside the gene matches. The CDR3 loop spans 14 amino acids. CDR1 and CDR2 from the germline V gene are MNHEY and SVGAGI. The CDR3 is CASSTGGGTDTQYF. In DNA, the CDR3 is TGTGCCAGCAGTACGGGGGGGGGCACAGATACGCAGTATTTT.

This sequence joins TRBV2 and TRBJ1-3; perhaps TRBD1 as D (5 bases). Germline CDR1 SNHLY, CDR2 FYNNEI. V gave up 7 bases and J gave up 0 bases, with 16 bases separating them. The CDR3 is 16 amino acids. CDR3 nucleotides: TGTGCCAGCACGGGGGAGGGACTCTTCTCTGGAAACACCATATATTTT. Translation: CASTGEGLFSGNTIYF.

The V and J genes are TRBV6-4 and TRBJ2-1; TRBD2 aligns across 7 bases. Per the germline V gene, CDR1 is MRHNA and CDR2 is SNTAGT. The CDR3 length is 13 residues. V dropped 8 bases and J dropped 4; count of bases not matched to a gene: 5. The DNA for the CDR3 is TGTGCCAGCTCGGCGGGGGAGTACAATGAGCAGTTCTTC. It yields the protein CASSAGEYNEQFF.

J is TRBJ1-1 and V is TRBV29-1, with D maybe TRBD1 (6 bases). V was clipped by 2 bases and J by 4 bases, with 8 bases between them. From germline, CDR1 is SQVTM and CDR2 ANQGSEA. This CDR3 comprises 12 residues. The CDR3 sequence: CSVERGSTEAFF. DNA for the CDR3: TGCAGCGTTGAAAGGGGGAGCACTGAAGCTTTCTTT.

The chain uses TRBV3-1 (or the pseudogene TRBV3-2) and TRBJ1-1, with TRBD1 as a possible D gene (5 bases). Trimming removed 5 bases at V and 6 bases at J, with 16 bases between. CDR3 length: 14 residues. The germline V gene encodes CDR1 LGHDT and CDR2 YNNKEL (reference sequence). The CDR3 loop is CASSLPGLVSEAFF. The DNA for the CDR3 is TGTGCCAGCAGCTTGCCGGGACTGGTTTCTGAAGCTTTCTTT.

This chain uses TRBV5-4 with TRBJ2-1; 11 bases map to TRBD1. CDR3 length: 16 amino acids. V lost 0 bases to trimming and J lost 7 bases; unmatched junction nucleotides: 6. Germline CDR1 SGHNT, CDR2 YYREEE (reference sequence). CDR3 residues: CASSLAWTGGLNEQFF. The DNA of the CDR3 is TGTGCCAGCAGCTTGGCGTGGACAGGGGGCTTAAATGAGCAGTTCTTC.

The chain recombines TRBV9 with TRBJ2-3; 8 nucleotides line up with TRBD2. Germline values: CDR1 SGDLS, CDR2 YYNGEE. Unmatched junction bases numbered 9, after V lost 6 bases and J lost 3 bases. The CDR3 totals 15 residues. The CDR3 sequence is CASTPTGGGTDTQYF. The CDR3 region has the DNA TGTGCCAGCACCCCGACGGGCGGGGGGACAGATACGCAGTATTTT. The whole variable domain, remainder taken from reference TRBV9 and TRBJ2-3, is DSGVTQTPKHLITATGQRVTLRCSPRSGDLSVYWYQQSLDQGLQFLIQYYNGEERAKGNILERFSAQQFPDLHSELNLSSLELGDSALYFCASTPTGGGTDTQYFGPGTRLTVL.

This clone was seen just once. CDR3 bases: TGTGCCAGCAGCTCCCGGGACAGGGAGAGGGAGACCCAGTACTTC. It codes for CASSSRDRERETQYF. V gene TRBV7-2 combines with J gene TRBJ2-5; 9 bases are a match to TRBD1. The CDR3 is 15 residues long. From germline, CDR1 is SGHTA and CDR2 FQGNSA. V lost 4 bases, J lost 5 bases, and 8 bases stayed unmatched. Looking up the rest from reference TRBV7-2 and TRBJ2-5 gives the full variable domain: GAGVSQSPSNKVTEKGKDVELRCDPISGHTALYWYRQSLGQGLEFLIYFQGNSAPDKSGLPSDRFSAERTGGSVSTLTIQRTQQEDSAVYLCASSSRDRERETQYFGPGTRLLVL.

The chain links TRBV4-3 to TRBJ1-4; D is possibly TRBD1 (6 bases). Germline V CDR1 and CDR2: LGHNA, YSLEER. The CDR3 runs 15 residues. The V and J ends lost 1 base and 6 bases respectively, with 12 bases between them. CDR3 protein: CASSQGDTDYEKLFF. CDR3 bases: TGCGCCAGCAGCCAAGGGGACACGGACTATGAAAAACTGTTTTTT.

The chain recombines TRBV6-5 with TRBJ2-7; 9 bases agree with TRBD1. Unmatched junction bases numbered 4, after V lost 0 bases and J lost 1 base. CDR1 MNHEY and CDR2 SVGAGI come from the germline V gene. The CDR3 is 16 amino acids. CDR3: CASSYSGQGTSYEQYF. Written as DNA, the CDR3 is TGTGCCAGCAGTTACTCGGGACAGGGCACTTCCTACGAGCAGTACTTC.

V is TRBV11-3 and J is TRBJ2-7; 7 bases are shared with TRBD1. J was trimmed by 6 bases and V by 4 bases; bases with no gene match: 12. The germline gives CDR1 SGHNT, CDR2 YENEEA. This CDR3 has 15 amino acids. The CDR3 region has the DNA TGTGCCAGCAGCTCTAAGACAGGGTTTGTCCGCGAGCAGTACTTC. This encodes CASSSKTGFVREQYF.

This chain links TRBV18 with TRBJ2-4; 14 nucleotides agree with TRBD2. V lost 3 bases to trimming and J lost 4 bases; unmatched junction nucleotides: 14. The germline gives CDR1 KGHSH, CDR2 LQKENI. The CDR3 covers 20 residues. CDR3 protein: CASSPQVLGTSGGLKNIQYF. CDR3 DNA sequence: TGTGCCAGCTCACCGCAGGTTCTAGGGACTAGCGGGGGACTAAAAAACATTCAGTACTTC.

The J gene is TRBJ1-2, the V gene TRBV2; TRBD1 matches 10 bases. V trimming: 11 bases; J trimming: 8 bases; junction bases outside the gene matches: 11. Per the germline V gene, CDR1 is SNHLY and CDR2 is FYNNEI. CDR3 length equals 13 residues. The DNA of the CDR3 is TGTGCCTGCGACCGGGACAGGGGCTGGGGCTACACCTTC. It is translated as CACDRDRGWGYTF.

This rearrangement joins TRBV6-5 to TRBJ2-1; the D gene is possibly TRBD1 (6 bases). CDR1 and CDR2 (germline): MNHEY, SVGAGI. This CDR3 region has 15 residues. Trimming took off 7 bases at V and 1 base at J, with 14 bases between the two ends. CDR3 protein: CASTSGVGSYNEQFF. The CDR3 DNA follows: TGTGCCAGCACCTCAGGGGTGGGATCCTACAATGAGCAGTTCTTC.